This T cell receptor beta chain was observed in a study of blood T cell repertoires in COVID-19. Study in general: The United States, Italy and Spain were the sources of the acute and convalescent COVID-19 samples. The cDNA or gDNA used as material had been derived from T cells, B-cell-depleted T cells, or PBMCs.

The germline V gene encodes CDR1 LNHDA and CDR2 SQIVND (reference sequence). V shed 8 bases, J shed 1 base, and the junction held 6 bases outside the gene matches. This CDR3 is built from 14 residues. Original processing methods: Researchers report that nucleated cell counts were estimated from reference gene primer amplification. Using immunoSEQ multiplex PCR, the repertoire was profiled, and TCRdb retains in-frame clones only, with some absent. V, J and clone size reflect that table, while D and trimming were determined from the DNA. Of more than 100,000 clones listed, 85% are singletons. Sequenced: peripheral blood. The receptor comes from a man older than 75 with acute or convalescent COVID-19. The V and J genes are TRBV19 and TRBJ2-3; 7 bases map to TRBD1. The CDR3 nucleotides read TGTGCCAGTTCGGACAGGCGGGGCACAGATACGCAGTATTTT. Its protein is CASSDRRGTDTQYF.